This T cell receptor (beta chain) was retrieved from a study of blood T cell repertoires in COVID-19. In the study overall: The samples span acute and convalescent COVID-19 from the United States, Italy and Spain. PBMCs, B-cell-depleted T cells, or T cells were the source of the cDNA or gDNA that made up the material.

The CDR3 runs to 14 residues. V gave up 7 bases and J gave up 6 bases, with 18 bases separating them. Per germline, CDR1 KGHSH and CDR2 LQKENI. Original handling: Amplified reference gene primers provided the basis for estimating nucleated cell counts. Using immunoSEQ multiplex PCR, the repertoire was profiled, and TCRdb retains in-frame clones only, with some absent. That table supplies the V and J calls and clone size; D and trimming were determined from the DNA. The sample carries approximately 150,000 clones, about 81% recorded once. The V and J genes are TRBV18 and TRBJ1-1; perhaps TRBD1 as D (6 bases). The TCR originated in a woman at least 80 years old with acute or convalescent COVID-19. Sequencing was carried out using peripheral blood. Here the CDR3 reads CASFTGIDRPEAFF. The CDR3 DNA sequence: TGTGCCAGCTTCACAGGGATCGATCGTCCTGAAGCTTTCTTT. Variable domain in full (rest from reference TRBV18 and TRBJ1-1): NAGVMQNPRHLVRRRGQEARLRCSPMKGHSHVYWYRQLPEEGLKFMVYLQKENIIDESGMPKERFSAEFPKEGPSILRIQQVVRGDSAAYFCASFTGIDRPEAFFGQGTRLTVV.